This TCR beta chain was documented in a study of blood T cell repertoires in COVID-19. J lost 7 bases, V lost 2 bases, and 6 bases had no gene match. The germline V gene has CDR1 MDHEN and CDR2 SYDVKM. The CDR3 sequence is 15 residues long. The method was immunoSEQ multiplex PCR; TCRdb's version includes in-frame clones alone and lacks a portion of them. The sample has a few hundred thousand clones; around 89% are singletons. This TCR was sampled from a woman in her fifties or sixties with COVID-19, enrolled during active disease. What was sequenced was peripheral blood. The chain uses TRBV28 and TRBJ1-4; 8 nucleotides agree with TRBD1. The CDR3 spells CASSLVDRGGEKLFF. In nucleotides, the CDR3 is TGTGCCAGCAGTTTAGTCGACAGGGGAGGTGAAAAACTGTTTTTT.